This T cell receptor (beta chain) was recorded in a study of blood T cell repertoires in COVID-19. The table came from immunoSEQ multiplex PCR; TCRdb's copy has only in-frame clones and leaves some out. The sample lists over 200,000 clones, roughly 84% occurring once. This clone was recorded only once. Trimming took 8 bases from V and 10 from J; bases not matched to a gene: 18. This CDR3 has 14 amino acids. Germline lookup yields CDR1 SQVTM and CDR2 ANQGSEA. The sample taken for sequencing was peripheral blood. The sequence derives from an elderly woman with active or convalescent COVID-19. The chain is built from TRBV29-1 and TRBJ1-1, with 8 positions matching TRBD1. The CDR3 here is CSTHTVGITGGAFF. In DNA, the CDR3 is TGCAGCACTCACACTGTGGGAATAACAGGGGGAGCTTTCTTT. Supplemented by reference TRBV29-1 and TRBJ1-1, the full variable domain reads SAVISQKPSRDICQRGTSLTIQCQVDSQVTMMFWYRQQPGQSLTLIATANQGSEATYESGFVIDKFPISRPNLTFSTLTVSNMSPEDSSIYLCSTHTVGITGGAFFGQGTRLTVV.